These 15 T cell receptor beta chains share one sample of origin, sequenced in a study of blood T cell repertoires in COVID-19. The method was immunoSEQ multiplex PCR; TCRdb's version includes in-frame clones alone and lacks a portion of them. The sample lists approximately 170,000 clones, about four fifths occurring once. Sequencing was carried out using peripheral blood. Receptors originate from a man aged 55 to 70 with active or convalescent COVID-19.

The chain recombines TRBV5-6 with TRBJ2-7, with D perhaps TRBD1 (5 bases). The CDR3 is 14 residues long. Germline V gene sequence: CDR1 SGHDT, CDR2 YYEEEE. V lost 0 bases and J lost 7, with 14 bases in between. CDR3 sequence (DNA): TGTGCCAGCAGCTTGGGGCGGCTGGCAGGGGAGCAGTACTTC. It codes for CASSLGRLAGEQYF.

The chain uses TRBV3-1 (or the pseudogene TRBV3-2) and TRBJ2-7; D is possibly TRBD1 (6 bases). V was shortened by 0 bases and J by 4 bases, with 7 bases between the two germline ends. The germline gives CDR1 LGHDT, CDR2 YNNKEL (reference sequence). This CDR3 spans 13 amino acids. The CDR3 DNA sequence: TGTGCCAGCAGCCAAGAAGGGGGTTACGAGCAGTACTTC. This encodes CASSQEGGYEQYF.

This sequence joins TRBV6-5 and TRBJ2-5, with D possibly TRBD2 on 6 matching bases. V lost 8 bases, J lost 4 bases, and 20 bases lay in between. There are 15 residues in the CDR3. Germline CDR1 is MNHEY and CDR2 is SVGAGI. CDR3 sequence (DNA): TGTGCCAGCGGCGGGGACTCGGGTGGTCGAGAGACCCAGTACTTC. Translating gives CASGGDSGGRETQYF.

V gene TRBV12-3 or TRBV12-4 combines with J gene TRBJ1-2; D is perhaps TRBD1 (6 bases). Trimming stripped 5 bases from V and 10 bases from J, with 11 bases between. The CDR3 contains 11 residues. CDR3 sequence (DNA): TGTGCCAGCAGTCGTTACAGGGACTACACCTTC. It encodes CASSRYRDYTF.

The gene calls are TRBV4-1 and TRBJ1-5, with D unclear. V dropped 0 bases and J dropped 0 bases, with 18 bases sitting between them. In germline, CDR1 is MGHRA, CDR2 YSYEKL. CDR3 length: 19 residues. The CDR3 spells CASSQDPPGETTSNQPQHF. CDR3 nucleotides: TGCGCCAGCAGCCAAGATCCCCCCGGGGAGACGACTAGCAATCAGCCCCAGCATTTT.

This clone was counted between two and nine times. The V and J genes are TRBV6-5 and TRBJ1-4; no firm D call. The germline V and J ends were trimmed by 8 bases and 8 bases, with 9 bases remaining between them. CDR1 MNHEY and CDR2 SVGAGI come from the germline V gene. This CDR3 comprises 11 residues. CDR3 nucleotides: TGTGCCAGCCTCTCGGGAGAAAAACTGTTTTTT. This sequence encodes CASLSGEKLFF.

The genes are TRBV18 and TRBJ2-3; possible D gene TRBD1, 5 bases. The V and J ends lost 3 bases and 0 bases respectively, with 10 bases between them. Germline loops: CDR1 KGHSH, CDR2 LQKENI. The CDR3 is 15 residues long. DNA for the CDR3: TGTGCCAGCTCACCCCAGGGTGGGAGCACAGATACGCAGTATTTT. This sequence encodes CASSPQGGSTDTQYF. The full variable domain, rest sourced from reference TRBV18 and TRBJ2-3, is NAGVMQNPRHLVRRRGQEARLRCSPMKGHSHVYWYRQLPEEGLKFMVYLQKENIIDESGMPKERFSAEFPKEGPSILRIQQVVRGDSAAYFCASSPQGGSTDTQYFGPGTRLTVL.

V is TRBV27 and J is TRBJ2-1; 14 bases fit TRBD2. Trimming removed 5 bases from V and 6 bases from J; junction bases left unmatched: 9. The length of the CDR3 is 17 residues. The V gene's germline CDR1 is MNHEY and CDR2 SMNVEV (reference sequence). The CDR3 spells CASSKTSGRGASNEQFF. The CDR3 bases are TGTGCCAGCAGTAAGACTAGCGGGAGGGGGGCGAGCAATGAGCAGTTCTTC.

V usage is TRBV1 and J usage is TRBJ2-5; the table calls TRBD2, which could not be checked here. TRBV1 is a recognized pseudogene. The CDR3 spans 16 residues. CDR3 nucleotides: TGCACCAGCAGCCAAGGCCCCCGGGGGAATCAAGAGACCCAGTACTTC. Its protein product is CTSSQGPRGNQETQYF.

The V call is TRBV30, the J call TRBJ2-5, with 11 bases lining up with TRBD2. V shed 7 bases and J 1 base; nucleotides not matched to a gene: 23. CDR3 length equals 20 residues. The germline gives CDR1 GTSNPN, CDR2 SVGIG (reference sequence). The CDR3 loop is CAYTGVGTGIAGGPQETQYF. CDR3 nucleotides: TGTGCCTATACTGGGGTAGGGACAGGGATAGCGGGAGGGCCCCAAGAGACCCAGTACTTC.

The V gene is TRBV6-5, the J gene TRBJ1-2; no definite D call. This CDR3 spans 13 amino acids. Germline V gives CDR1 MNHEY, CDR2 SVGAGI. V was pared by 6 bases and J by 8 bases, with 16 bases between. The CDR3 reads CASSAERQSGYTF. Here the CDR3 DNA reads TGTGCCAGCAGCGCGGAGAGGCAGAGCGGCTACACCTTC.

The chain has TRBV7-9 and TRBJ2-7; TRBD1 matches 7 bases. Germline lookup yields CDR1 SEHNR and CDR2 FQNEAQ (reference sequence). This CDR3 contains 14 residues. The V and J ends lost 5 bases and 0 bases, in that order; junction bases with no gene match: 4. The chain's CDR3 is CASSRDSNSYEQYF. The CDR3 DNA sequence: TGTGCCAGCAGCCGGGACAGCAACTCCTACGAGCAGTACTTC.

The rearrangement joins TRBV10-1 to TRBJ1-1; D gene unclear. V shed 2 bases and J shed 3 bases, with 10 bases lying between them. Per the germline V gene, CDR1 is WNHNN and CDR2 is SYGVQD (reference sequence). This CDR3 has 14 residues. In DNA form, the CDR3 reads TGCGCCAGCAGTGAGCCCGGGGAGGACACTGAAGCTTTCTTT. This sequence encodes CASSEPGEDTEAFF.

CDR3 coding DNA: TGTGCCAGCAGCTTTGCAGGTTCGAACTATGGCTACACCTTC. Translation gives CASSFAGSNYGYTF. The chain employs TRBV11-2 and TRBJ1-2; D is uncertain. The V end was cut by 3 bases, the J end by 2 bases, with 10 bases between. Germline loops: CDR1 SGHAT, CDR2 FQNNGV. The length of the CDR3 is 14 residues.

The chain has TRBV11-2 and TRBJ1-2, with D possibly matching TRBD1 (6 bases). CDR3 length equals 14 residues. V gave up 5 bases and J gave up 4 bases, with 14 bases separating them. From germline, CDR1 is SGHAT and CDR2 FQNNGV. In DNA, the CDR3 is TGTGCCAGCAGCCCGCAGGGGCAGAGCTATGGCTACACCTTC. Translation gives CASSPQGQSYGYTF.